This TCR beta chain is drawn from a study of early T cells in non-severe SARS-CoV-2 infection. This clonotype occurred many times. TCRdb processed the 5' RACE reads anew with MiXCR; each CDR3 protein has one entry. Found here are tens of thousands of distinct CDR3 sequences, about 9.3% of them singletons; the top ten hold more than 12%. The TCR originated in an adult who was a healthcare worker with PCR-confirmed SARS-CoV-2 infection or an uninfected control (not recorded which). The specimen sequenced was whole blood.

In DNA form, the CDR3 reads TGTGCCAGCAGCTTTGGCAGCCATAACTCGAACACTGAAGCTTTCTTT. This translates into CASSFGSHNSNTEAFF. The genes are TRBV7-6 and TRBJ1-1, with D unclear. The germline V and J ends were trimmed by 3 bases and 1 base, with 15 bases remaining between them. Per germline, CDR1 SGHVS and CDR2 FNYEAQ. The CDR3 contains 16 residues.